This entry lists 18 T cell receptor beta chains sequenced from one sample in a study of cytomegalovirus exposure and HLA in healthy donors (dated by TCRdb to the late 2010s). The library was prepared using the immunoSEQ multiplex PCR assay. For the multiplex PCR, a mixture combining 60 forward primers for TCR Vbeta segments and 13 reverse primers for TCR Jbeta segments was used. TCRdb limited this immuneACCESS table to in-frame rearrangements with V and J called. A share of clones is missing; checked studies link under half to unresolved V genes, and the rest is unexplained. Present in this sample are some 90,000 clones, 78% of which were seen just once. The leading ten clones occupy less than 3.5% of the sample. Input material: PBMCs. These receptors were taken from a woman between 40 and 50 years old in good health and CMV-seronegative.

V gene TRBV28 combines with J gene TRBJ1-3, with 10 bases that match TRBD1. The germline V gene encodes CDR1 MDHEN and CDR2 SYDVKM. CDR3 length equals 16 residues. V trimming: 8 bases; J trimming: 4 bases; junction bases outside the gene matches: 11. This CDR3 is CASESAGQGTGNTIYF. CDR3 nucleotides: TGTGCCAGCGAGAGCGCGGGACAGGGGACGGGAAACACCATATATTTT.

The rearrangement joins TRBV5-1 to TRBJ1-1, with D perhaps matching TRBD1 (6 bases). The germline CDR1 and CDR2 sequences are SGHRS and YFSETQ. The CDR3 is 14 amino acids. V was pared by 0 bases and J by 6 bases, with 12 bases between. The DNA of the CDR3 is TGCGCCAGCAGCTTGGATGGCAGGGGATCTGAAGCTTTCTTT. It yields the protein CASSLDGRGSEAFF.

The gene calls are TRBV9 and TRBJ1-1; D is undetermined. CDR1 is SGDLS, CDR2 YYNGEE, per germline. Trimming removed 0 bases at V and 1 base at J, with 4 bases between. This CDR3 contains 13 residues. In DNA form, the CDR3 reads TGTGCCAGCAGCGTAGAGCAGAACACTGAAGCTTTCTTT. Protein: CASSVEQNTEAFF.

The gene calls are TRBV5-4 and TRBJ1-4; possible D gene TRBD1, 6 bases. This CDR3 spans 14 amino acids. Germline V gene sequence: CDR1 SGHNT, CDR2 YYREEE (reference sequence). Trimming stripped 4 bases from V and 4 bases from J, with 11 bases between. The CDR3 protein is CASSHGQRNEKLFF. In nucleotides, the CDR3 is TGTGCCAGCAGCCATGGACAGCGTAATGAAAAACTGTTTTTT.

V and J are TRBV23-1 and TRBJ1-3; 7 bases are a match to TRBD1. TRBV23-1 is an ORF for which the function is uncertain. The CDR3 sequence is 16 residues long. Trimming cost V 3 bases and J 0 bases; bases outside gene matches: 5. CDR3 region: CASSHGQALSGNTIYF. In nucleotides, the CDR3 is TGCGCCAGCAGTCATGGACAGGCCCTCTCTGGAAACACCATATATTTT.

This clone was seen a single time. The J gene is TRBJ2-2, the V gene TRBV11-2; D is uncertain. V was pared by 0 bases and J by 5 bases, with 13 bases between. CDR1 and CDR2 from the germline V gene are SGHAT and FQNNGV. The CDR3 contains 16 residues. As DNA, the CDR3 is TGTGCCAGCAGCTTAGATTTGGCTAGAAGAACCGGGGAGCTGTTTTTT. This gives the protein CASSLDLARRTGELFF.

The chain's CDR3 is CASSLSSQGRGQPQHF. The DNA for the CDR3 is TGTGCCAGCAGTTTATCGAGTCAGGGTCGAGGTCAGCCCCAGCATTTT. The chain joins TRBV27 to TRBJ1-5, with D perhaps TRBD1 (5 bases). From germline, CDR1 is MNHEY and CDR2 SMNVEV (reference sequence). This CDR3 contains 16 residues. The germline V and J ends were trimmed by 0 bases and 6 bases, with 15 bases remaining between them.

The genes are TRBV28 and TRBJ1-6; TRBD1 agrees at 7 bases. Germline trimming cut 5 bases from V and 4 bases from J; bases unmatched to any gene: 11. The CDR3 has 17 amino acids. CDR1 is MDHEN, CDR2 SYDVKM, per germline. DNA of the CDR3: TGTGCCAGCAGTCATGCGGGGAAACAGGGGTATAATTCACCCCTCCACTTT. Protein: CASSHAGKQGYNSPLHF.

CDR3 sequence: CSAVSAGGRYEQYF. Here the CDR3 DNA reads TGCAGCGCTGTCAGCGCGGGCGGGAGATACGAGCAGTACTTC. The genes are TRBV29-1 and TRBJ2-7; 7 nucleotides line up with TRBD2. The CDR3 runs 14 residues. The V gene's germline CDR1 is SQVTM and CDR2 ANQGSEA. V lost 7 bases and J lost 4; bases outside the gene matches: 13.

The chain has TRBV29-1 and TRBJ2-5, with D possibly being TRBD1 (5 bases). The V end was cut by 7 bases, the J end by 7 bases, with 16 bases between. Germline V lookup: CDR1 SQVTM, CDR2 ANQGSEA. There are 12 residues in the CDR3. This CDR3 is CSESGKDGTQYF. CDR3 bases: TGCAGCGAATCAGGGAAGGATGGGACCCAGTACTTC.

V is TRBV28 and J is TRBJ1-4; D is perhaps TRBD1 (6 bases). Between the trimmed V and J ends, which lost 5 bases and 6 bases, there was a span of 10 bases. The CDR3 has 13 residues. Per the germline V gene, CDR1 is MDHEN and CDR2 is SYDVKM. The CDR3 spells CASSTQGYEKLFF. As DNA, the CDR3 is TGTGCCAGCAGTACGCAGGGGTATGAAAAACTGTTTTTT. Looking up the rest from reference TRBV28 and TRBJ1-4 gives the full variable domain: DVKVTQSSRYLVKRTGEKVFLECVQDMDHENMFWYRQDPGLGLRLIYFSYDVKMKEKGDIPEGYSVSREKKERFSLILESASTNQTSMYLCASSTQGYEKLFFGSGTQLSVL.

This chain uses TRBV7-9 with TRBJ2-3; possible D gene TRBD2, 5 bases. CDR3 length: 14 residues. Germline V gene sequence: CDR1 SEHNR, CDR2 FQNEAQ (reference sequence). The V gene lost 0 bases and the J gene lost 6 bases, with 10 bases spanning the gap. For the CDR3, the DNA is TGTGCCAGCAGCTTAGCGTGGGGAGTCGATACGCAGTATTTT. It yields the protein CASSLAWGVDTQYF.

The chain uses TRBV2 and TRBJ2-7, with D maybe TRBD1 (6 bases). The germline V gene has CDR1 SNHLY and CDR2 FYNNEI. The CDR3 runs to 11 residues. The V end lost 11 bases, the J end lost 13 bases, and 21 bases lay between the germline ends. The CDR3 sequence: CASGTRTAAYF. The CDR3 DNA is TGTGCCTCCGGTACTCGGACAGCGGCCTACTTC.

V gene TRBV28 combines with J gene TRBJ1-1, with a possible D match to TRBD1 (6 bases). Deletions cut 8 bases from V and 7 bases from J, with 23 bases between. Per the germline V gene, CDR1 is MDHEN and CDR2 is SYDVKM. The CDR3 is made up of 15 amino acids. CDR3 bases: TGTGCCAGCCGGTCCATCAGGGGACTATATGTTGAAGCTTTCTTT. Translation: CASRSIRGLYVEAFF.

The CDR3 reads CASSRSGTGGTEAFF. For the CDR3, the DNA is TGTGCCAGCAGCAGAAGTGGGACAGGGGGAACTGAAGCTTTCTTT. V gene TRBV6-4 combines with J gene TRBJ1-1; 11 bases agree with TRBD1. V trimming: 6 bases; J trimming: 5 bases; junction bases outside the gene matches: 8. The CDR3 runs to 15 residues. Germline assignment: CDR1 MRHNA and CDR2 SNTAGT.

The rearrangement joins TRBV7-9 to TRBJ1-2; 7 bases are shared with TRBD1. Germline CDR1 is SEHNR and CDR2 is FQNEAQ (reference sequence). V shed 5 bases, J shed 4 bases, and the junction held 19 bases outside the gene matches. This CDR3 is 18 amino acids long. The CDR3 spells CASSPWGTAHLYSYGYTF. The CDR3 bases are TGTGCCAGCAGCCCGTGGGGGACAGCGCATCTATACTCCTATGGCTACACCTTC.

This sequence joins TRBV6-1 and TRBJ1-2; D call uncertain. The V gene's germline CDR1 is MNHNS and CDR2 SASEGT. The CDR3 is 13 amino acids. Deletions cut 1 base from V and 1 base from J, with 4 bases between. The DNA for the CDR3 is TGTGCCAGCAGTGAAGTCAGTAACTATGGCTACACCTTC. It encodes CASSEVSNYGYTF.

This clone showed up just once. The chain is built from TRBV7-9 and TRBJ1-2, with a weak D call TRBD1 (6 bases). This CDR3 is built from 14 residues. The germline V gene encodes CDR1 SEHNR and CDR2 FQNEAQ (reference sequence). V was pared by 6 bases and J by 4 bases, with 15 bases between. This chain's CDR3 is CASSPRQGTYGYTF. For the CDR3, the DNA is TGTGCCAGCAGTCCCCGGCAGGGGACCTATGGCTACACCTTC.